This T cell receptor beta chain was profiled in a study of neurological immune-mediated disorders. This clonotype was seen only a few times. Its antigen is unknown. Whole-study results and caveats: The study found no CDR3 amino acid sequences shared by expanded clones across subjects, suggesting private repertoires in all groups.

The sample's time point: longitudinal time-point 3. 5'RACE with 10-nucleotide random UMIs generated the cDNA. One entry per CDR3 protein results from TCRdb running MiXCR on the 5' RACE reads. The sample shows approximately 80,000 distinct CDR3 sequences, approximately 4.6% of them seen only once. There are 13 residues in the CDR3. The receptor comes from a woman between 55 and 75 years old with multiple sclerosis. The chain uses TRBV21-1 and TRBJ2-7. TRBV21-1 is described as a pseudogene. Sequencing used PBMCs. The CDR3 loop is CAIIKDRGYEQYF. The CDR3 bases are TGTGCCATCATAAAGGACCGCGGCTACGAGCAGTACTTC.